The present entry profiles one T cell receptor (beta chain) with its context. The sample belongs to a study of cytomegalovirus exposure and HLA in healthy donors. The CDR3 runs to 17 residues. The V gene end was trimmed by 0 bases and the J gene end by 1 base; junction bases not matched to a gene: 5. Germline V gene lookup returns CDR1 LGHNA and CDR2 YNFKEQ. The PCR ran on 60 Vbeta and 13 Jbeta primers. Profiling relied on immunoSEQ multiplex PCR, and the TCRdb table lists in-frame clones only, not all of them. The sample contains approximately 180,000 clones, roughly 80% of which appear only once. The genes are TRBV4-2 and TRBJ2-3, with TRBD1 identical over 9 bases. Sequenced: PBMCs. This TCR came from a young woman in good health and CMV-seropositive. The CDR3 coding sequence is TGTGCCAGCAGCCAAGAGGACAGGGGCGGGGGCACAGATACGCAGTATTTT. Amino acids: CASSQEDRGGGTDTQYF.